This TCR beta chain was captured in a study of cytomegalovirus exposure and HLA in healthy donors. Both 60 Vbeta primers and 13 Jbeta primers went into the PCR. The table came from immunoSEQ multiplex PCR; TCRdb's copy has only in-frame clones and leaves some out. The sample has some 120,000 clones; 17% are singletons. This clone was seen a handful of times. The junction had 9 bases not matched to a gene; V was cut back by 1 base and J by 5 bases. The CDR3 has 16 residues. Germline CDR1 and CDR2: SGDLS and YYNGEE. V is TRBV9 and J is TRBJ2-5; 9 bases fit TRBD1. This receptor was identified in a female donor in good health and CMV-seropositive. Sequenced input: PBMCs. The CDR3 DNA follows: TGTGCCAGCAGCGTATACCAACAGGGGGCGCGGGAGACCCAGTACTTC. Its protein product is CASSVYQQGARETQYF. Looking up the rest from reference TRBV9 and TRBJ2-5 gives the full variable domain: DSGVTQTPKHLITATGQRVTLRCSPRSGDLSVYWYQQSLDQGLQFLIQYYNGEERAKGNILERFSAQQFPDLHSELNLSSLELGDSALYFCASSVYQQGARETQYFGPGTRLLVL.